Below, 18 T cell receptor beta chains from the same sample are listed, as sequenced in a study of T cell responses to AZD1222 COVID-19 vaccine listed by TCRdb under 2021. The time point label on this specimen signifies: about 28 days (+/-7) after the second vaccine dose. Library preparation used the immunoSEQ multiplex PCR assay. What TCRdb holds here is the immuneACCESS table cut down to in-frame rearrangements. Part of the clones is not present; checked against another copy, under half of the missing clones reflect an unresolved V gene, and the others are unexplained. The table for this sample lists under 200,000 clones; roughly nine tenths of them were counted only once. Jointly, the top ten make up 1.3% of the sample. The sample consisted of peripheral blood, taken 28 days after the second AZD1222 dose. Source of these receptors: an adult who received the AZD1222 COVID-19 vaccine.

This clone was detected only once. CDR3 region: CASSLNPQVDTEAFF. In DNA, the CDR3 is TGTGCCAGCAGCCTAAACCCCCAAGTGGACACTGAAGCTTTCTTT. The V and J genes are TRBV3-1 (or the pseudogene TRBV3-2) and TRBJ1-1; D remains ambiguous. V shed 4 bases and J shed 3 bases, with 15 bases lying between them. Germline CDR1 is LGHDT and CDR2 is YNNKEL (reference sequence). This CDR3 is built from 15 residues.

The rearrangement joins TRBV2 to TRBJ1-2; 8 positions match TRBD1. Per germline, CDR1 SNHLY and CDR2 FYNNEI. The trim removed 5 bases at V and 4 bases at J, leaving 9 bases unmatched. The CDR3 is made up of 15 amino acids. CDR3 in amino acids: CASSTDRGSGYGYTF. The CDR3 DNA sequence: TGTGCCAGCAGTACAGACAGGGGAAGTGGCTATGGCTACACCTTC.

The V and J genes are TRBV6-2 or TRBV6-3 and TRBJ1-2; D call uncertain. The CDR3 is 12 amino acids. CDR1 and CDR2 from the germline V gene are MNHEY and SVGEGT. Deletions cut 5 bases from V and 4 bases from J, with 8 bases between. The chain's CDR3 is CASSEASYGYTF. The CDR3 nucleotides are TGTGCCAGCAGTGAGGCTAGCTATGGCTACACCTTC.

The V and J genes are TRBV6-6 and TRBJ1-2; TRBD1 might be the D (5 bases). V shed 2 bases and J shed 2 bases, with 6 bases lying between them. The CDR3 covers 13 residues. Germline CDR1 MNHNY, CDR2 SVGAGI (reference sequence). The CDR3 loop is CASSYGANYGYTF. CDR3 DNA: TGTGCCAGCAGTTACGGGGCCAACTATGGCTACACCTTC.

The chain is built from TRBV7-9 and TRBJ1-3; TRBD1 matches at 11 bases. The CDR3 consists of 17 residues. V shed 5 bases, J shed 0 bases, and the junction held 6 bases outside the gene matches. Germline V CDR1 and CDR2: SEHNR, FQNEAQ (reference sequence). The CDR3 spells CASSPGQGAFSGNTIYF. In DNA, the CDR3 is TGTGCCAGCAGCCCCGGACAGGGGGCCTTCTCTGGAAACACCATATATTTT.

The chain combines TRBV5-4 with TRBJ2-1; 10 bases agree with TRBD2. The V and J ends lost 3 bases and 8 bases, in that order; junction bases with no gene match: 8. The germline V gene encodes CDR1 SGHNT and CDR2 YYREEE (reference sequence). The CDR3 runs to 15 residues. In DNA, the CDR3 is TGTGCCAGCAGCTCAGCGGGGGGGCCATGGTATGAGCAGTTCTTC. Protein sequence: CASSSAGGPWYEQFF.

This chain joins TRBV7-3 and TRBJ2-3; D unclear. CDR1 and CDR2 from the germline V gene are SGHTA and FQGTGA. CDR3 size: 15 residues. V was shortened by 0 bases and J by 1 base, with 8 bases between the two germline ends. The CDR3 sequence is CASSLTWWGTDTQYF. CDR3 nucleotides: TGTGCCAGCAGCTTAACGTGGTGGGGCACAGATACGCAGTATTTT.

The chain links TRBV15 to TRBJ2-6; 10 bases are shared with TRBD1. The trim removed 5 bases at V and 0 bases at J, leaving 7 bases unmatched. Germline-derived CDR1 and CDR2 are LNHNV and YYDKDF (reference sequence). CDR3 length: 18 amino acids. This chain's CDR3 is CATSPRDRGSSGANVLTF. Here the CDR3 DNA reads TGTGCCACCAGCCCCCGGGACAGGGGAAGCTCTGGGGCCAACGTCCTGACTTTC. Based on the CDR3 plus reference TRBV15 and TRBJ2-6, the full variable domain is DAMVIQNPRYQVTQFGKPVTLSCSQTLNHNVMYWYQQKSSQAPKLLFHYYDKDFNNEADTPDNFQSRRPNTSFCFLDIRSPGLGDTAMYLCATSPRDRGSSGANVLTFGAGSRLTVL.

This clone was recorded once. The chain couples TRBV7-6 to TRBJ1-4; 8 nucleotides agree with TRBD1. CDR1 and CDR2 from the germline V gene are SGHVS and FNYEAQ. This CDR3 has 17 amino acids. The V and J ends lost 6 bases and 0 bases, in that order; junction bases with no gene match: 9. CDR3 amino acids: CASSPGQGPSTNEKLFF. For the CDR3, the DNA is TGTGCCAGCAGTCCCGGACAGGGACCGTCAACTAATGAAAAACTGTTTTTT.

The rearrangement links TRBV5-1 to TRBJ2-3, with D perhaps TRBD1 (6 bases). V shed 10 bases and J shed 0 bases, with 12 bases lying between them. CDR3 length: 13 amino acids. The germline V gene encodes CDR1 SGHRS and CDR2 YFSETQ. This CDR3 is CAGNRASTDTQYF. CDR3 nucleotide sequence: TGCGCCGGCAACAGGGCCAGCACAGATACGCAGTATTTT.

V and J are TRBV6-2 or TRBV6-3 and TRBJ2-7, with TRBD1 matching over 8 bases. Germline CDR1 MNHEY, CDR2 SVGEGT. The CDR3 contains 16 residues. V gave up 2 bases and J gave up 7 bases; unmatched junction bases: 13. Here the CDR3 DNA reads TGTGCCAGCAGTTACCCAGGACAGGGCTGGGTTGGTGAGCAGTACTTC. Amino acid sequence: CASSYPGQGWVGEQYF.

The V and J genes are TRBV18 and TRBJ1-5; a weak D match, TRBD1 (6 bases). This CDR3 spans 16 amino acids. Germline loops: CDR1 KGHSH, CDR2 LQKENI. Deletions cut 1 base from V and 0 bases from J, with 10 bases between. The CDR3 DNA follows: TGTGCCAGCTCACCACGGACAGCTAGTAGCAATCAGCCCCAGCATTTT. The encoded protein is CASSPRTASSNQPQHF.

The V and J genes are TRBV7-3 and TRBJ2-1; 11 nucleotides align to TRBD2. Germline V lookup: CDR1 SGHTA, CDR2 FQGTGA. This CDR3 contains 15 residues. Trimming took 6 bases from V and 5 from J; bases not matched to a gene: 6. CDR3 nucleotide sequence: TGTGCCAGCAGTCAGACTAGCGGGGCTAACAATGAGCAGTTCTTC. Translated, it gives CASSQTSGANNEQFF.

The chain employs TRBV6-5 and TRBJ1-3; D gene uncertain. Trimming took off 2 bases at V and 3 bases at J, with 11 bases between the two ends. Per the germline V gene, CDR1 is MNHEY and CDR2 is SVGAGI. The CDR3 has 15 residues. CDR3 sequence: CASSYTGPGGNTIYF. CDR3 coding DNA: TGTGCCAGCAGTTACACCGGGCCGGGTGGAAACACCATATATTTT.

The CDR3 DNA reads TGTGCCAGCTCACTAGACAGGGGCGCTGAAGCTTTCTTT. This encodes CASSLDRGAEAFF. The V and J genes are TRBV18 and TRBJ1-1; TRBD1 aligns across 8 bases. The CDR3 runs to 13 residues. Losses at the gene ends were 4 bases for V and 6 bases for J; bases not matched to a gene: 4. In germline, CDR1 is KGHSH, CDR2 LQKENI.

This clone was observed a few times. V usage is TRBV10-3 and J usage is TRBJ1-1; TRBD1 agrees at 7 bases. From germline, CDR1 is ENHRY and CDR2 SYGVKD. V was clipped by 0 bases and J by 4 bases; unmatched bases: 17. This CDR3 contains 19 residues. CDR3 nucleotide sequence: TGTGCCATCAGTGAGTCGATGGTCAGGGGGTTGCACTTTGCCACTGAAGCTTTCTTT. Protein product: CAISESMVRGLHFATEAFF.

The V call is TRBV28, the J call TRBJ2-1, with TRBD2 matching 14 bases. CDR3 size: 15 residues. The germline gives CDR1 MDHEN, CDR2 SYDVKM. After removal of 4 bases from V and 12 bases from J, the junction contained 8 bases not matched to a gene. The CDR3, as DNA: TGTGCCAGCAGTTCCGGGACTAGCGGGAGAGGGGGGCAGTTCTTC. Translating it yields CASSSGTSGRGGQFF.

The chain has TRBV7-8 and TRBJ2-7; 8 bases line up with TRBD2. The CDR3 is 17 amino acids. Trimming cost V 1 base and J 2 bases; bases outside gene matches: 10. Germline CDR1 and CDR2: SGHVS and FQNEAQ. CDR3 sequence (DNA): TGTGCCAGCAGCTTAGTCCGACTAGCGACATTCCCCTACGAGCAGTACTTC. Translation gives CASSLVRLATFPYEQYF.